Listed here are 4 T cell receptor beta chains from one sample, sequenced in a study of identical twins. TCRdb redid the calling of the 5' RACE reads with MiXCR, one entry per CDR3 protein. This table holds about 900,000 distinct CDR3 sequences, about 12% found once. The data also belong to a second study, concerning yellow fever vaccine responses in identical twins.

Sequenced sample: PBMCs. Receptor source: a woman between 18 and 29 years old in good health.

This clonotype was observed many times. For the CDR3, the DNA is TGCGCCAGCTCTCCAGGGAGCACTGAAGCTTTCTTT. It specifies CASSPGSTEAFF. The chain combines TRBV5-1 with TRBJ1-1, with D possibly matching TRBD1 (5 bases). The germline V and J ends were trimmed by 7 bases and 4 bases, with 11 bases remaining between them. The CDR3 is 12 residues long. Germline V gene sequence: CDR1 SGHRS, CDR2 YFSETQ.

The chain employs TRBV28 and TRBJ2-2; 10 nucleotides align to TRBD2. V dropped 3 bases and J dropped 7; count of bases not matched to a gene: 5. Germline V gene data show CDR1 as MDHEN and CDR2 as SYDVKM. CDR3 length equals 15 residues. CDR3 protein: CASSFPRTSGGELFF. The CDR3 nucleotides read TGTGCCAGCAGTTTCCCGAGGACTAGCGGCGGGGAGCTGTTTTTT.

Many counts were recorded for this clonotype. The chain uses TRBV12-3 or TRBV12-4 and TRBJ2-5, with D perhaps TRBD1 or TRBD2 (6 bases each). The CDR3 consists of 14 residues. V lost 8 bases and J 4 bases, leaving 17 bases between the germline ends. The chain's CDR3 is CASGRGAGGETQYF. The CDR3 DNA reads as TGTGCCAGCGGTAGGGGGGCAGGAGGAGAGACCCAGTACTTC.

The chain has TRBV12-3 or TRBV12-4 and TRBJ2-3; tentative D call: TRBD2 (6 bases). The CDR3 extends over 16 amino acids. Trimming took 6 bases from V and 4 from J, leaving 20 bases between them. CDR3 residues: CASSKVGRPGADTQYF. Here the CDR3 DNA reads TGTGCCAGCAGCAAAGTGGGGAGGCCCGGGGCAGATACGCAGTATTTT.